The next 30 T cell receptor beta chains were all read from a single sample in a study of cytomegalovirus exposure and HLA in healthy donors (dated 2017 in TCRdb). The library was generated by the immunoSEQ multiplex PCR assay. For the multiplex PCR, a mixture combining 60 forward primers for TCR Vbeta segments and 13 reverse primers for TCR Jbeta segments was used. In TCRdb, the immuneACCESS table is reduced to in-frame sequences with V and J assigned. These tables do not hold every clone; where another copy was compared, an unresolved V gene accounts for under half, and the others remain unexplained. The sample has 100,000 to 150,000 clones on record, 70% to 85% of them singletons. The ten top clones hold more than 2.5% of the sample. Sequenced sample: PBMCs. The source of these receptors is a woman in her forties or fifties in good health and CMV-seronegative.

This rearrangement joins TRBV5-1 to TRBJ1-1, with 9 bases fitting TRBD1. Germline values: CDR1 SGHRS, CDR2 YFSETQ. Trimming at V came to 3 bases and at J to 4 bases, leaving 4 bases not matched to a gene. This CDR3 is built from 14 residues. CDR3 region: CASSSTGGGTEAFF. CDR3 DNA sequence: TGCGCCAGCAGCTCGACAGGGGGAGGCACTGAAGCTTTCTTT.

In regard to this clone: Other DNA sequences within the sample encode an identical CDR3. The chain is built from TRBV25-1 and TRBJ2-1; 9 bases align to TRBD2. The CDR3 sequence is 17 residues long. Germline assignment: CDR1 MGHDK and CDR2 SYGVNS. J gave up 5 bases and V 6 bases, and 14 bases lay outside the gene matches. CDR3 in DNA: TGTGCCAGCAGCGCCGGGGGGCTAGCGGGGCCGAACAATGAGCAGTTCTTC. It encodes CASSAGGLAGPNNEQFF.

For this clone: Distinct nucleotide sequences in the sample also encode this CDR3. The rearrangement joins TRBV7-8 to TRBJ2-7; 12 bases match TRBD2. The CDR3 sequence is 19 residues long. Losses at the gene ends were 5 bases for V and 2 bases for J; bases not matched to a gene: 16. Germline lookup yields CDR1 SGHVS and CDR2 FQNEAQ. In DNA form, the CDR3 reads TGTGCCAGCAGCCGAAGACTAGCGGGAGAAAGTGGGGGTGCCTACGAGCAGTACTTC. Its translation: CASSRRLAGESGGAYEQYF.

This rearrangement joins TRBV15 to TRBJ2-3, with D perhaps matching TRBD1 (5 bases). Between the trimmed V and J ends, which lost 1 base and 4 bases, there was a span of 12 bases. Germline V lookup: CDR1 LNHNV, CDR2 YYDKDF (reference sequence). This CDR3 has 15 residues. CDR3 DNA: TGTGCCACCAGCAGAGTCGTTGGGGCCGCAGATACGCAGTATTTT. Amino acids: CATSRVVGAADTQYF.

This clone appeared a few times. This chain joins TRBV6-6 and TRBJ2-1, with TRBD2 matching over 11 bases. In germline, CDR1 is MNHNY, CDR2 SVGAGI (reference sequence). The V and J ends lost 6 bases and 9 bases, in that order; junction bases with no gene match: 10. The CDR3 spans 15 residues. CDR3: CASRSPATSGSEQFF. CDR3 sequence (DNA): TGTGCCAGCAGATCCCCAGCCACTAGCGGGAGTGAGCAGTTCTTC.

V gene TRBV28 combines with J gene TRBJ2-3; TRBD1 is a possible D gene (6 bases). V gave up 4 bases and J gave up 4 bases, with 15 bases separating them. This CDR3 is 15 amino acids long. Germline CDR1 is MDHEN and CDR2 is SYDVKM. CDR3 residues: CASSSPGTRSDTQYF. In DNA, the CDR3 is TGTGCCAGCAGTTCCCCGGGGACAAGATCAGATACGCAGTATTTT.

The V gene is TRBV30, the J gene TRBJ1-2, with D possibly TRBD1 on 5 matching bases. Germline lookup yields CDR1 GTSNPN and CDR2 SVGIG (reference sequence). V lost 0 bases to trimming and J lost 7 bases, with 12 bases between them. The CDR3 length is 13 residues. The CDR3 DNA reads as TGTGCCTGGAGTGTTGGCGGGGCCCTTGGCTACACCTTC. As protein: CAWSVGGALGYTF.

Concerning this clone: The sample has other DNA sequences that encode this CDR3 too. The chain is built from TRBV14 and TRBJ2-1; the match to TRBD2 covers 12 bases. The CDR3 has 16 amino acids. Trimming cost V 2 bases and J 7 bases; bases outside gene matches: 6. Germline CDR1 is SGHDN and CDR2 is FVKESK. The CDR3 protein is CASSQLLAGGRNEQFF. The CDR3 coding sequence is TGTGCCAGCAGCCAACTACTAGCGGGAGGCAGGAATGAGCAGTTCTTC.

V usage is TRBV7-9 and J usage is TRBJ2-1; D may be TRBD1 (5 bases). The CDR3 runs 14 residues. The germline V and J ends were trimmed by 2 bases and 6 bases, with 11 bases remaining between them. The germline V gene encodes CDR1 SEHNR and CDR2 FQNEAQ (reference sequence). The CDR3 sequence: CASSLSQGSNEQFF. In DNA, the CDR3 is TGTGCCAGCAGCTTATCGCAGGGTAGCAATGAGCAGTTCTTC.

Remarks on this clone: The junction differs from germline at one of its ends, possibly a read error. This chain's CDR3 is CSSSFSALGGQGNQPQHF. The CDR3 nucleotides are TGTTCCAGCAGCTTTTCTGCGCTGGGAGGACAGGGCAATCAGCCCCAGCATTTT. The V and J genes are TRBV7-9 and TRBJ1-5; 7 nucleotides align to TRBD1. This CDR3 has 18 amino acids. CDR1 and CDR2 from the germline V gene are SEHNR and FQNEAQ (reference sequence).

This chain links TRBV18 with TRBJ2-7; 9 bases are shared with TRBD1. The CDR3 totals 15 residues. Trimming removed 0 bases from V and 6 bases from J; junction bases left unmatched: 6. The germline V gene encodes CDR1 KGHSH and CDR2 LQKENI. CDR3 DNA sequence: TGTGCCAGCTCACCACCCCAACAGGGGGCCGGCGAGCAGTACTTC. Translated, it gives CASSPPQQGAGEQYF.

The rearrangement links TRBV5-6 to TRBJ1-2; TRBD1 is a possible D gene (5 bases). In germline, CDR1 is SGHDT, CDR2 YYEEEE. V was pared by 0 bases and J by 3 bases, with 9 bases between. The CDR3 totals 14 residues. CDR3 in DNA: TGTGCCAGCAGCTTGGCCAGGGAGGACTATGGCTACACCTTC. Its protein product is CASSLAREDYGYTF.

The J gene is TRBJ1-2, the V gene TRBV6-1, with 9 positions matching TRBD1. CDR1 MNHNS and CDR2 SASEGT come from the germline V gene. The ends lost 3 bases at V and 0 bases at J; junction bases unmatched: 2. The CDR3 sequence is 15 residues long. The CDR3: CASSETGGTNYGYTF. CDR3 DNA sequence: TGTGCCAGCAGTGAGACAGGGGGGACTAACTATGGCTACACCTTC.

As for this clone: The junction departs from germline at one end; a sequencing error may be responsible. The rearrangement uses TRBV28 and TRBJ2-2, with 10 nucleotides matching TRBD2. This CDR3 spans 16 amino acids. Germline CDR1 is MDHEN and CDR2 is SYDVKM. CDR3 bases: TGTGCCAGCAGTACCCGGACTAGCGGAAACACCGGGGATCTGTTTTTT. It yields the protein CASSTRTSGNTGDLFF. Filled out from reference TRBV28 and TRBJ2-2, the complete variable domain reads DVKVTQSSRYLVKRTGEKVFLECVQDMDHENMFWYRQDPGLGLRLIYFSYDVKMKEKGDIPEGYSVSREKKERFSLILESASTNQTSMYLCASSTRTSGNTGDLFFGEGSRLTVL.

V usage is TRBV6-4 and J usage is TRBJ2-2, with D perhaps matching TRBD2 (6 bases). Per germline, CDR1 MRHNA and CDR2 SNTAGT. Trimming took off 5 bases at V and 5 bases at J, with 12 bases between the two ends. This CDR3 is built from 14 residues. The CDR3 coding sequence is TGTGCCAGCAGTTCCGGGAGTGATACCGGGGAGCTGTTTTTT. It encodes CASSSGSDTGELFF.

The chain has TRBV7-9 and TRBJ2-5, with 13 bases aligning to TRBD2. Germline V gives CDR1 SEHNR, CDR2 FQNEAQ (reference sequence). The V gene end was trimmed by 5 bases and the J gene end by 5 bases; junction bases not matched to a gene: 5. This CDR3 has 15 residues. Written as DNA, the CDR3 is TGTGCCAGCAGCCTGGGACTAGCGGGAATGGAGACCCAGTACTTC. Translating it yields CASSLGLAGMETQYF.

Worth noting for this clone: The germline gene is not matched at one end of the junction; a read error may be the cause. J is TRBJ1-1 and V is TRBV18, with D possibly TRBD1 on 6 matching bases. Germline-derived CDR1 and CDR2 are KGHSH and LQKENI. This CDR3 is 15 amino acids long. CDR3 sequence: CASSPTSGENAEAFF. In DNA form, the CDR3 reads TGTGCCAGCTCACCTACCTCAGGGGAGAACGCTGAAGCTTTCTTT.

A note on this clone: Other DNA sequences in this specimen translate into the identical CDR3. Written as DNA, the CDR3 is TGTGCCAGCAGTGGCGGGGACAGACTCTACGAGCAGTACTTC. It yields the protein CASSGGDRLYEQYF. The rearrangement uses TRBV28 and TRBJ2-7; D might be TRBD1 (7 bases). CDR3 size: 14 residues. The V gene lost 5 bases and the J gene lost 3 bases, with 14 bases spanning the gap. Per germline, CDR1 MDHEN and CDR2 SYDVKM.

The chain uses TRBV18 and TRBJ2-7, with 11 positions matching TRBD2. The CDR3 consists of 17 residues. Germline lookup yields CDR1 KGHSH and CDR2 LQKENI. J gave up 4 bases and V 2 bases, and 10 bases lay outside the gene matches. CDR3: CASSPGVLAGGTYEQYF. DNA of the CDR3: TGTGCCAGCTCACCAGGGGTTCTAGCGGGAGGAACATACGAGCAGTACTTC.

In its sample, this clone was seen a few times. The rearrangement joins TRBV28 to TRBJ1-2; D possibly corresponds to TRBD1 (5 bases). This CDR3 region has 13 residues. CDR1 MDHEN and CDR2 SYDVKM come from the germline V gene. Trimming removed 8 bases at V and 6 bases at J, with 16 bases between. Written as DNA, the CDR3 is TGTGCCAGCGGGGCGGATAGTTTCCATGGCTACACCTTC. This translates into CASGADSFHGYTF.

The rearrangement uses TRBV28 and TRBJ1-1; 9 bases agree with TRBD1. Trimming cost V 6 bases and J 5 bases; bases outside gene matches: 19. This CDR3 comprises 18 residues. Looked up from germline, CDR1 is MDHEN and CDR2 is SYDVKM. The CDR3 DNA reads as TGTGCCAGCAGCTCCTTTGGATCCTCGGGACAGGGTTATACTGAAGCTTTCTTT. Residues: CASSSFGSSGQGYTEAFF.

J is TRBJ1-5 and V is TRBV19, with 8 nucleotides matching TRBD1. CDR3 size: 20 residues. In germline, CDR1 is LNHDA, CDR2 SQIVND (reference sequence). After removal of 0 bases from V and 6 bases from J, the junction contained 19 bases not matched to a gene. Here the CDR3 reads CASSIERDRGGYGAGQPQHF. In DNA, the CDR3 is TGTGCCAGTAGTATAGAGCGAGACAGGGGAGGATATGGAGCTGGTCAGCCCCAGCATTTT.

The V and J genes are TRBV9 and TRBJ1-2; weak D call: TRBD1 (5 bases). V lost 3 bases to trimming and J lost 2 bases, with 11 bases between them. The germline V gene encodes CDR1 SGDLS and CDR2 YYNGEE. CDR3 length: 14 residues. The CDR3 bases are TGTGCCAGCAGCGGGGGCGGGAGGAACTATGGCTACACCTTC. This sequence encodes CASSGGGRNYGYTF.

The rearrangement uses TRBV5-1 and TRBJ2-3; 10 positions match TRBD1. The CDR3 totals 17 residues. CDR1 is SGHRS, CDR2 YFSETQ, per germline. J gave up 2 bases and V 0 bases, and 6 bases lay outside the gene matches. In DNA, the CDR3 is TGCGCCAGCAGCTTGGCCCCGGGACAGGGGAACACAGATACGCAGTATTTT. Protein product: CASSLAPGQGNTDTQYF.

The J gene is TRBJ1-4, the V gene TRBV5-6, with D perhaps TRBD1 (5 bases). Germline-derived CDR1 and CDR2 are SGHDT and YYEEEE. CDR3 size: 13 residues. V gave up 4 bases and J gave up 6 bases, with 10 bases separating them. The DNA of the CDR3 is TGTGCCAGCAGCCCCGGGGACTATGAAAAACTGTTTTTT. Translated, it gives CASSPGDYEKLFF.

The chain couples TRBV5-1 to TRBJ2-7; 12 bases map to TRBD1. The CDR3 length is 16 residues. Germline V gene data show CDR1 as SGHRS and CDR2 as YFSETQ. The V segment lost 0 bases and the J segment 5 bases; nucleotides outside the gene matches: 6. In DNA, the CDR3 is TGCGCCAGCAGCTTGGGGTGGGACAGGGGGCTAAACGAGCAGTACTTC. This sequence encodes CASSLGWDRGLNEQYF.

The V gene is TRBV6-5, the J gene TRBJ1-2, with TRBD1 matching 8 bases. J gave up 0 bases and V 0 bases, and 3 bases lay outside the gene matches. The CDR3 spans 16 residues. The germline V gene has CDR1 MNHEY and CDR2 SVGAGI. The CDR3 nucleotides are TGTGCCAGCAGTTACTCGACAGGGGAAACTAACTATGGCTACACCTTC. The encoded protein is CASSYSTGETNYGYTF.

The V gene is TRBV7-9, the J gene TRBJ1-1; 7 bases map to TRBD1. CDR1 is SEHNR, CDR2 FQNEAQ, per germline (reference sequence). Trimming at V came to 3 bases and at J to 3 bases, leaving 4 bases not matched to a gene. The CDR3 consists of 14 residues. The CDR3 bases are TGTGCCAGCAGCTTGACAGGGTTGGACACTGAAGCTTTCTTT. This translates into CASSLTGLDTEAFF.

The J gene is TRBJ1-4, the V gene TRBV6-6; D is unresolved. Per germline, CDR1 MNHNY and CDR2 SVGAGI (reference sequence). Trimming removed 4 bases from V and 7 bases from J, with 16 bases in between. The CDR3 sequence is 15 residues long. The CDR3 DNA reads as TGTGCCAGCAGTTTCCCAAATGTGGGAGGTGAAAAACTGTTTTTT. Encoded protein: CASSFPNVGGEKLFF.

The chain joins TRBV7-9 to TRBJ2-3; D is uncertain. CDR3 size: 12 residues. The germline V gene has CDR1 SEHNR and CDR2 FQNEAQ (reference sequence). V lost 8 bases and J lost 2, with 8 bases in between. CDR3 DNA: TGTGCCAGCCGGGTATCCACAGATACGCAGTATTTT. Residues: CASRVSTDTQYF.